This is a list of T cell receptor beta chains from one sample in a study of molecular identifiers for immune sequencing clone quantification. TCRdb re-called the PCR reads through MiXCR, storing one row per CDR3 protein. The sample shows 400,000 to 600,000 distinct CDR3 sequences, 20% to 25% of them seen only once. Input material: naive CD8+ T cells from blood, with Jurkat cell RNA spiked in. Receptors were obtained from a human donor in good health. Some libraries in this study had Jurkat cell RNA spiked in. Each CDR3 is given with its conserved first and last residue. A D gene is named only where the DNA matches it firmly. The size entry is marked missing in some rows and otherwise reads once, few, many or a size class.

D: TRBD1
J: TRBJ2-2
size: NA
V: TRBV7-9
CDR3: CASGPHYGTANTGELSF
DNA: TGTGCCAGCGGGCCACATTACGGGACAGCGAACACCGGGGAGCTGTCTTTT

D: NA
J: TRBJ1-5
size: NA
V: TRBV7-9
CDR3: CASSRGQRQHF
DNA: TGTGCCAGCAGTCGGGGGCAGCGCCAGCATTTT

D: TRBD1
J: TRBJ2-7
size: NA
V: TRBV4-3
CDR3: CASSHDRDGYEQYF
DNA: TGCGCCAGCAGCCATGACAGGGACGGGTACGAGCAGTACTTC

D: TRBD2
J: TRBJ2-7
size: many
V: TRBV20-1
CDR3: CSASPRARLAGWGTYEQYF
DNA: TGCAGTGCTAGTCCGAGGGCAAGACTAGCGGGATGGGGAACCTACGAGCAGTACTTC

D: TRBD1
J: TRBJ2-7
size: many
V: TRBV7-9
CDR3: CASSTTRTGLLARGGPEQYF
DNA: TGTGCCAGCAGCACAACAAGGACAGGGTTACTAGCTCGGGGAGGACCCGAGCAGTACTTC

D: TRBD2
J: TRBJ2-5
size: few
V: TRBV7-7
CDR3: CASARLAGLGETQYF
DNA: TGTGCTAGCGCCCGACTAGCGGGCCTGGGGGAGACCCAGTACTTC

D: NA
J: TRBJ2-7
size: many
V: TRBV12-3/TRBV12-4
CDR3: CASSSGRSYEQYF
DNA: TGTGCCAGCAGTTCGGGCCGCTCCTACGAGCAGTACTTC

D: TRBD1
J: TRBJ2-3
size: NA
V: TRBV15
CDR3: CATRDRGTDTQYF
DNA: TGTGCCACCAGGGACAGGGGCACAGATACGCAGTATTTT

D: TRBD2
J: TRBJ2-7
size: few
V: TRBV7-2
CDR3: CASSTRLAGSSYEQYF
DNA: TGTGCCAGCAGCACCCGACTAGCGGGAAGTTCCTACGAGCAGTACTTC

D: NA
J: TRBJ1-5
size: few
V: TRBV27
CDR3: CASSFVFNQPQHF
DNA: TGTGCCAGCAGTTTCGTTTTCAATCAGCCCCAGCATTTT